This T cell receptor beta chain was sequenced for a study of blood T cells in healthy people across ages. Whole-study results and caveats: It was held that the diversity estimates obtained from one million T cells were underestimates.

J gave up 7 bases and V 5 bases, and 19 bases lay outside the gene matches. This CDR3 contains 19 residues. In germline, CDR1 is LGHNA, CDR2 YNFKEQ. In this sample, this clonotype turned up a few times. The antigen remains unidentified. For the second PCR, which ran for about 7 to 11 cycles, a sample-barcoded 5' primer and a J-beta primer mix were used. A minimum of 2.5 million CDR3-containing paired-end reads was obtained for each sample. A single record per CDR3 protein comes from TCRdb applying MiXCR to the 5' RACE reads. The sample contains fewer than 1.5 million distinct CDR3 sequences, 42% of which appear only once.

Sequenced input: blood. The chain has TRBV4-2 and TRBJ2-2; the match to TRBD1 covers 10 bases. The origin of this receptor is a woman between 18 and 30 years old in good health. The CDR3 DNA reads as TGTGCCAGCAGCTATAACCACCGCAAGACAGGGGGCTTCGGCGGGGAGCTGTTTTTT. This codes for CASSYNHRKTGGFGGELFF.